The rows below give T cell receptor beta chains drawn from one sample of a study of T-cell reconstitution after alpha-beta-depleted transplantation in children. A single record per CDR3 protein comes from TCRdb applying MiXCR to the PCR reads. The sample includes about 27,000 distinct CDR3 sequences, 6.3% of them seen just once. This material consisted of PBMCs, mostly from graft donor cells, taken 180 days after TCRalphabeta/CD19-depleted stem cell transplant. These receptors all stem from a male patient between 5 and 17 years old who had a stem cell transplant for acute myeloid leukemia, so the T cells may come from the graft donor. CDR3s include the opening cysteine and the closing phenylalanine or tryptophan. Each record gives: V gene, clone size, D gene, J gene, CDR3 protein, CDR3 DNA. D genes are given only for firm matches. Where a row states a size, it is once, few, many or the class of an expanded clone; other rows omit it.

V gene: TRBV3-1; clone size: many; D gene: NA; J gene: TRBJ1-1; CDR3 protein: CASSQGAYTEAFF; CDR3 DNA: TGTGCCAGCAGCCAGGGTGCCTACACTGAAGCTTTCTTT
V gene: TRBV30; clone size: many; D gene: NA; J gene: TRBJ2-7; CDR3 protein: CAWSMAGSYEQYF; CDR3 DNA: TGTGCCTGGAGTATGGCCGGATCCTACGAGCAGTACTTC
V gene: TRBV4-3; clone size: many; D gene: NA; J gene: TRBJ2-1; CDR3 protein: CASSQDPQGYNEQFF; CDR3 DNA: TGCGCCAGCAGCCAAGATCCCCAGGGGTACAATGAGCAGTTCTTC
V gene: TRBV5-4; clone size: NA; D gene: TRBD2; J gene: TRBJ2-2; CDR3 protein: CASSPLAGGPGTGELFF; CDR3 DNA: TGTGCCAGCAGCCCTCTAGCGGGGGGGCCCGGCACCGGGGAGCTGTTTTTT
V gene: TRBV28; clone size: many; D gene: NA; J gene: TRBJ2-1; CDR3 protein: CASTYLTSGSYNEQFF; CDR3 DNA: TGTGCCAGCACCTACCTCACCTCCGGGAGCTACAATGAGCAGTTCTTC
V gene: TRBV6-1; clone size: NA; D gene: NA; J gene: TRBJ1-2; CDR3 protein: CASSPNPGTGGYTF; CDR3 DNA: TGTGCCAGCAGCCCAAACCCGGGGACGGGAGGCTACACCTTC
V gene: TRBV5-1; clone size: many; D gene: NA; J gene: TRBJ2-5; CDR3 protein: CASSLLGGGGETQYF; CDR3 DNA: TGCGCCAGCAGCTTATTAGGGGGAGGAGGAGAGACCCAGTACTTC
V gene: TRBV29-1; clone size: few; D gene: TRBD2; J gene: TRBJ2-1; CDR3 protein: CSVRTSGGNYNEQFF; CDR3 DNA: TGCAGCGTTCGGACTAGCGGGGGGAATTACAATGAGCAGTTCTTC
V gene: TRBV7-2; clone size: many; D gene: TRBD1; J gene: TRBJ1-4; CDR3 protein: CASSAYEAGGLGELFF; CDR3 DNA: TGTGCCAGCAGCGCCTACGAGGCAGGGGGCTTAGGAGAACTGTTTTTT
V gene: TRBV28; clone size: many; D gene: TRBD2; J gene: TRBJ2-3; CDR3 protein: CASKVGGPADTQYF; CDR3 DNA: TGTGCCAGCAAGGTGGGAGGGCCGGCAGATACGCAGTATTTT
V gene: TRBV12-3/TRBV12-4; clone size: many; D gene: NA; J gene: TRBJ2-2; CDR3 protein: CASSLRGRNTGELFF; CDR3 DNA: TGTGCCAGCAGTTTAAGGGGCAGAAACACCGGGGAGCTGTTTTTT
V gene: TRBV3-1; clone size: many; D gene: TRBD2; J gene: TRBJ2-3; CDR3 protein: CASSQDSLAGIKHSTDTQYF; CDR3 DNA: TGTGCCAGCAGCCAAGACTCACTAGCGGGGATAAAACATAGCACAGATACGCAGTATTTT
V gene: TRBV10-3; clone size: many; D gene: TRBD2; J gene: TRBJ2-3; CDR3 protein: CAISETIGLAGEDTQYF; CDR3 DNA: TGTGCCATCAGTGAAACTATCGGGCTAGCGGGAGAAGATACGCAGTATTTT
V gene: TRBV4-2; clone size: NA; D gene: TRBD2; J gene: TRBJ2-3; CDR3 protein: CASGPWTSGRITDTQYF; CDR3 DNA: TGTGCCAGCGGCCCGTGGACTAGCGGGAGAATAACAGATACGCAGTATTTT
V gene: TRBV7-6; clone size: few; D gene: TRBD1; J gene: TRBJ2-2; CDR3 protein: CASSVYSGTGENTGELFF; CDR3 DNA: TGTGCCAGCAGCGTATATTCCGGGACAGGGGAGAACACCGGGGAGCTGTTTTTT
V gene: TRBV7-9; clone size: many; D gene: TRBD1; J gene: TRBJ1-1; CDR3 protein: CASSSTGTGGFEAFF; CDR3 DNA: TGTGCCAGCAGCTCCACCGGGACAGGGGGATTTGAAGCTTTCTTT
V gene: TRBV20-1; clone size: many; D gene: TRBD1; J gene: TRBJ1-1; CDR3 protein: CSARPGTGWNTEAFF; CDR3 DNA: TGCAGTGCTAGACCTGGGACAGGGTGGAACACTGAAGCTTTCTTT
V gene: TRBV7-2; clone size: many; D gene: NA; J gene: TRBJ1-4; CDR3 protein: CASSLASGGQGEKLFF; CDR3 DNA: TGTGCCAGCAGCTTAGCGTCGGGGGGGCAGGGGGAAAAACTGTTTTTT
V gene: TRBV27; clone size: many; D gene: NA; J gene: TRBJ1-5; CDR3 protein: CASSLKDSNQPQHF; CDR3 DNA: TGTGCCAGCAGTTTAAAAGACAGCAATCAGCCCCAGCATTTT
V gene: TRBV6-5; clone size: NA; D gene: TRBD1; J gene: TRBJ2-7; CDR3 protein: CASSYGTGVYEQYF; CDR3 DNA: TGTGCCAGCAGTTACGGGACAGGGGTGTACGAGCAGTACTTC
V gene: TRBV20-1; clone size: many; D gene: TRBD2; J gene: TRBJ2-7; CDR3 protein: CSALAGTSGYEQYF; CDR3 DNA: TGCAGTGCTCTTGCCGGGACTAGCGGCTACGAGCAGTACTTC
V gene: TRBV10-3; clone size: many; D gene: TRBD2; J gene: TRBJ2-1; CDR3 protein: CAIRGTSGTYNEQFF; CDR3 DNA: TGTGCCATCAGGGGGACTAGCGGGACTTACAATGAGCAGTTCTTC
V gene: TRBV6-2/TRBV6-3; clone size: many; D gene: NA; J gene: TRBJ2-1; CDR3 protein: CASSYSLSYNEQFF; CDR3 DNA: TGTGCCAGCAGTTACTCCTTATCCTACAATGAGCAGTTCTTC
V gene: TRBV29-1; clone size: many; D gene: TRBD1; J gene: TRBJ2-3; CDR3 protein: CSVETGKAQYF; CDR3 DNA: TGCAGCGTTGAGACAGGGAAGGCGCAGTATTTT
V gene: TRBV5-1; clone size: many; D gene: NA; J gene: TRBJ2-5; CDR3 protein: CASSLRVSQETQYF; CDR3 DNA: TGCGCCAGCAGCTTACGGGTATCCCAAGAGACCCAGTACTTC
V gene: TRBV5-1; clone size: many; D gene: TRBD2; J gene: TRBJ2-1; CDR3 protein: CASSPPAGTSEGKKQFF; CDR3 DNA: TGCGCCAGCAGCCCACCCGCCGGGACTAGCGAAGGAAAAAAGCAGTTCTTC
V gene: TRBV19; clone size: few; D gene: NA; J gene: TRBJ2-4; CDR3 protein: CASSKQGSDIQYF; CDR3 DNA: TGTGCCAGTAGTAAGCAGGGCTCGGACATTCAGTACTTC
V gene: TRBV3-1; clone size: many; D gene: NA; J gene: TRBJ2-3; CDR3 protein: CASSQGGTDTQYF; CDR3 DNA: TGTGCCAGCAGCCAAGGCGGAACAGATACGCAGTATTTT
V gene: TRBV12-3/TRBV12-4; clone size: many; D gene: NA; J gene: TRBJ1-4; CDR3 protein: CASSPLGSKLFF; CDR3 DNA: TGTGCCAGCAGCCCTCTAGGATCTAAACTGTTTTTT
V gene: TRBV11-2; clone size: many; D gene: NA; J gene: TRBJ2-6; CDR3 protein: CASSLLEGYVLTF; CDR3 DNA: TGTGCCAGCAGCTTATTAGAGGGTTACGTCCTGACTTTC
V gene: TRBV9; clone size: many; D gene: NA; J gene: TRBJ2-2; CDR3 protein: CASSLGARANTGELFF; CDR3 DNA: TGTGCCAGCAGCCTAGGGGCCAGGGCGAACACCGGGGAGCTGTTTTTT
V gene: TRBV15; clone size: many; D gene: TRBD1; J gene: TRBJ1-2; CDR3 protein: CATSRDLGTGYGYTF; CDR3 DNA: TGTGCCACCAGCAGAGATCTTGGGACAGGCTATGGCTACACCTTC
V gene: TRBV5-4; clone size: many; D gene: TRBD2; J gene: TRBJ2-1; CDR3 protein: CASSLDPSGTYNEQFF; CDR3 DNA: TGTGCCAGCAGCTTGGACCCTAGCGGGACCTACAATGAGCAGTTCTTC
V gene: TRBV27; clone size: many; D gene: TRBD2; J gene: TRBJ2-7; CDR3 protein: CASRPTGLAGGYEQYF; CDR3 DNA: TGTGCCAGCAGGCCGACCGGACTAGCGGGAGGTTACGAGCAGTACTTC
V gene: TRBV30; clone size: many; D gene: TRBD1; J gene: TRBJ2-1; CDR3 protein: CASRDSSYNEQFF; CDR3 DNA: TGTGCCTCTAGGGACAGCTCCTACAATGAGCAGTTCTTC
V gene: TRBV7-9; clone size: NA; D gene: TRBD1; J gene: TRBJ1-5; CDR3 protein: CASSLVTGGNQPHHF; CDR3 DNA: TGTGCCAGCAGCTTAGTAACAGGGGGAAATCAGCCCCACCATTTT
V gene: TRBV6-2/TRBV6-3; clone size: many; D gene: TRBD2; J gene: TRBJ2-1; CDR3 protein: CASSSTSPNEQFF; CDR3 DNA: TGTGCCAGCAGTTCGACTAGCCCCAATGAGCAGTTCTTC
V gene: TRBV12-3/TRBV12-4; clone size: medium-sized; D gene: NA; J gene: TRBJ2-1; CDR3 protein: CASSLSRDNEQFF; CDR3 DNA: TGTGCCAGCAGTTTAAGCAGGGACAATGAGCAGTTCTTC
V gene: TRBV20-1; clone size: NA; D gene: NA; J gene: TRBJ2-4; CDR3 protein: CSAREAVAAKNIQYF; CDR3 DNA: TGCAGTGCTAGAGAGGCAGTGGCGGCCAAAAACATTCAGTACTTC
V gene: TRBV20-1; clone size: NA; D gene: NA; J gene: TRBJ1-1; CDR3 protein: CWARDRLGGGPLMNTEAFF; CDR3 DNA: TGCTGGGCTAGAGATCGCCTAGGGGGGGGTCCCCTAATGAACACTGAAGCTTTCTTT
V gene: TRBV4-2; clone size: medium-sized; D gene: TRBD2; J gene: TRBJ2-1; CDR3 protein: CAGSGGRGSYNEQFF; CDR3 DNA: TGTGCCGGATCGGGCGGGAGGGGGTCCTACAATGAGCAGTTCTTC
V gene: TRBV6-5; clone size: few; D gene: NA; J gene: TRBJ2-3; CDR3 protein: CASSYVGLASTDTQYF; CDR3 DNA: TGTGCCAGCAGTTACGTCGGTTTAGCGAGCACAGATACGCAGTATTTT
V gene: TRBV2; clone size: many; D gene: NA; J gene: TRBJ2-1; CDR3 protein: CASSEGVFNEQFF; CDR3 DNA: TGTGCCAGCAGTGAGGGAGTATTCAATGAGCAGTTCTTC